This T cell receptor beta chain was profiled in a study of cytomegalovirus exposure and HLA in healthy donors. PCR involved 60 Vbeta and 13 Jbeta primers. Here immunoSEQ multiplex PCR was the method, and the copy in TCRdb shows in-frame clones only, minus some. In the table there are 110,000 or so clones, around 77% of which are singletons. The V and J ends lost 7 bases and 4 bases, in that order; junction bases with no gene match: 9. The CDR3 has 14 amino acids. CDR1 and CDR2 from the germline V gene are SQVTM and ANQGSEA. In regard to this clone: Other DNA sequences in this specimen translate into the identical CDR3.

The sequence came from a middle-aged man in good health and CMV-seropositive. Material for sequencing was PBMCs. The rearrangement links TRBV29-1 to TRBJ1-3; 8 bases line up with TRBD1. Here the CDR3 reads CSADRTGQGNTIYF. Here the CDR3 DNA reads TGCAGCGCAGATCGGACAGGGCAAGGAAACACCATATATTTT.